The 19 T cell receptor beta chains presented below share a single source sample, sequenced in a study of regulatory T cells in long-lasting Graves disease. As to time point: persistent/refractory GD, antithyroid drugs over 5 years with positive TRAb. PBMCs were the source of the RNA used for TCR sequencing. Building the TCR beta libraries relied on iRepertoire HTBI primers, and CDR3 regions underwent Arm-PCR. One entry per CDR3 protein, called by TCRdb with MiXCR from the multiplex PCR reads. Of under 350,000 distinct CDR3 sequences listed, 20% to 25% were seen once; the top ten hold 45% to 70%. The sample here was peripheral blood mononuclear cells (PBMCs), taken when the disease was refractory, from a patient treated with antithyroid drugs. The receptors come from a female donor with Graves disease.

This clonotype was observed a handful of times. The genes are TRBV5-5 and TRBJ2-7, with D perhaps TRBD1 (5 bases). Germline assignment: CDR1 SGHKS and CDR2 YYEKEE (reference sequence). The CDR3 is 13 amino acids. V dropped 4 bases and J dropped 3 bases, with 11 bases sitting between them. CDR3 DNA sequence: TGTGCCAGCAGCCGGACATACAGCTACGAGCAGTACTTC. It yields the protein CASSRTYSYEQYF.

This clonotype was counted at least ten times. V usage is TRBV6-5 and J usage is TRBJ2-5; D possibly uses TRBD1 or TRBD2 (5 bases each). The CDR3 has 16 residues. Germline CDR1 reads MNHEY; CDR2 reads SVGAGI. Trimming took 2 bases from V and 5 from J, leaving 18 bases between them. For the CDR3, the DNA is TGTGCCAGCAGTTACCGCCGGGGCAGAACGCCCGAGACCCAGTACTTC. Its protein is CASSYRRGRTPETQYF.

This clonotype has just a few counts. V usage is TRBV7-2 and J usage is TRBJ2-2, with 8 nucleotides matching TRBD2. The germline V gene encodes CDR1 SGHTA and CDR2 FQGNSA. V shed 4 bases and J 0 bases; nucleotides not matched to a gene: 7. CDR3 length: 17 amino acids. CDR3 sequence (DNA): TGTGCCAGCAGCTCCTTGCCGGGACTAGCGAACACCGGGGAGCTGTTTTTT. Translating it yields CASSSLPGLANTGELFF. Full variable domain (missing parts from reference TRBV7-2 and TRBJ2-2): GAGVSQSPSNKVTEKGKDVELRCDPISGHTALYWYRQSLGQGLEFLIYFQGNSAPDKSGLPSDRFSAERTGGSVSTLTIQRTQQEDSAVYLCASSSLPGLANTGELFFGEGSRLTVL.

This clonotype appeared many times. The V and J genes are TRBV7-2 and TRBJ1-2; D is undetermined. V was cut by 0 bases and J by 2 bases, with 7 bases left in between. This CDR3 region has 14 residues. Per the germline V gene, CDR1 is SGHTA and CDR2 is FQGNSA. CDR3: CASSLAGLNYGYTF. The CDR3 nucleotides read TGTGCCAGCAGCTTAGCCGGCTTAAACTATGGCTACACCTTC.

The chain's CDR3 is CASSRDFQETQYF. The CDR3 coding sequence is TGTGCCAGCAGCCGGGACTTTCAAGAGACCCAGTACTTC. The chain carries TRBV7-9 and TRBJ2-5, with D possibly being TRBD2 (6 bases). V lost 5 bases and J lost 2, with 9 bases in between. Germline-derived CDR1 and CDR2 are SEHNR and FQNEAQ (reference sequence). The CDR3 consists of 13 residues.

The chain joins TRBV7-2 to TRBJ2-7; D call uncertain. The V end lost 5 bases, the J end lost 7 bases, and 12 bases lay between the germline ends. The CDR3 runs to 12 residues. Per the germline V gene, CDR1 is SGHTA and CDR2 is FQGNSA. The CDR3 spells CASSPTVGEQYF. Here the CDR3 DNA reads TGTGCCAGCAGCCCTACCGTCGGGGAGCAGTACTTC.

This clonotype was counted many times. The rearrangement joins TRBV30 to TRBJ1-1; a weak D match, TRBD1 (6 bases). The germline V gene encodes CDR1 GTSNPN and CDR2 SVGIG (reference sequence). The CDR3 has 15 amino acids. Trimming left V 2 bases short and J 4 bases short, with 17 bases between. CDR3 region: CAWSSQGGGSTEAFF. The DNA for the CDR3 is TGTGCCTGGAGTTCCCAGGGAGGGGGAAGCACTGAAGCTTTCTTT.

This clonotype showed up many times. This chain connects TRBV7-9 to TRBJ2-7; 10 nucleotides agree with TRBD2. Germline trimming cut 5 bases from V and 3 bases from J; bases unmatched to any gene: 10. CDR1 SEHNR and CDR2 FQNEAQ come from the germline V gene (reference sequence). This CDR3 is 16 amino acids long. The CDR3 DNA is TGTGCCAGCAGCCCCCCCGCTAGCGGGAGTGTCTACGAGCAGTACTTC. Translating it yields CASSPPASGSVYEQYF.

The rearrangement joins TRBV4-1 to TRBJ1-5, with D unresolved. The V end was cut by 0 bases, the J end by 7 bases, with 13 bases between. CDR1 is MGHRA and CDR2 is YSYEKL in the germline V gene. The CDR3 is 15 residues long. The CDR3 coding sequence is TGCGCCAGCAGCCAAGACGGATATCCCAGGCAGCCCCAGCATTTT. Protein sequence: CASSQDGYPRQPQHF.

This clonotype was detected many times. This chain joins TRBV11-2 and TRBJ1-1; a weak D match, TRBD1 (5 bases). Trimming stripped 4 bases from V and 2 bases from J, with 11 bases between. The germline V gene encodes CDR1 SGHAT and CDR2 FQNNGV. The CDR3 is made up of 14 amino acids. Here the CDR3 reads CASSSPTGNTEAFF. The CDR3 DNA reads TGTGCCAGCAGCTCTCCCACAGGTAACACTGAAGCTTTCTTT. The whole variable domain, filled in from reference TRBV11-2 and TRBJ1-1, reads EAGVAQSPRYKIIEKRQSVAFWCNPISGHATLYWYQQILGQGPKLLIQFQNNGVVDDSQLPKDRFSAERLKGVDSTLKIQPAKLEDSAVYLCASSSPTGNTEAFFGQGTRLTVV.

Points on this clonotype: At one of its ends the junction is not consistent with the germline gene, which may arise from a read error. V is TRBV6-9 and J is TRBJ1-2; D is perhaps TRBD1 (5 bases). Germline V gene data show CDR1 as MNHGY and CDR2 as SVAAGI. The CDR3 runs to 15 residues. In nucleotides, the CDR3 is TGTGCTAGCAGTTCCCGGGGGGGGTCTAACTATGGCTACACCTTC. As protein: CASSSRGGSNYGYTF.

This clonotype was counted between two and nine times. This sequence joins TRBV19 and TRBJ2-5; no definite D call. Germline V gene sequence: CDR1 LNHDA, CDR2 SQIVND (reference sequence). CDR3 size: 13 residues. V lost 3 bases and J 3 bases, leaving 8 bases between the germline ends. The DNA of the CDR3 is TGTGCCAGTAGTATTTACACAGAAGAGACCCAGTACTTC. Translation: CASSIYTEETQYF.

This chain joins TRBV7-2 and TRBJ2-4, with 9 bases that match TRBD2. Trimming cost V 5 bases and J 7 bases; bases outside gene matches: 18. The CDR3 spans 18 residues. Germline V gives CDR1 SGHTA, CDR2 FQGNSA. The CDR3 sequence: CASSPTPAGGTLGNIQYF. The CDR3 DNA sequence: TGTGCCAGCAGCCCCACCCCAGCGGGAGGAACCCTCGGGAACATTCAGTACTTC.

This clonotype was observed many times. The chain has TRBV28 and TRBJ1-4, with D possibly matching TRBD1 (5 bases). The V end was cut by 1 base, the J end by 0 bases, with 6 bases between. Germline V gene sequence: CDR1 MDHEN, CDR2 SYDVKM. The CDR3 runs 15 residues. CDR3 sequence reads: CASSLLGATNEKLFF. CDR3 bases: TGTGCCAGCAGTTTATTGGGGGCAACTAATGAAAAACTGTTTTTT. Looking up the rest from reference TRBV28 and TRBJ1-4 gives the full variable domain: DVKVTQSSRYLVKRTGEKVFLECVQDMDHENMFWYRQDPGLGLRLIYFSYDVKMKEKGDIPEGYSVSREKKERFSLILESASTNQTSMYLCASSLLGATNEKLFFGSGTQLSVL.

This clonotype was found a few times. The chain employs TRBV24-1 and TRBJ1-1, with D hard to call. The germline V and J ends were trimmed by 2 bases and 2 bases, with 5 bases remaining between them. The CDR3 spans 13 residues. Looked up from germline, CDR1 is KGHDR and CDR2 is SFDVKD. The CDR3 DNA reads TGTGCCACCAGTGATTCCGGCAACACTGAAGCTTTCTTT. This translates into CATSDSGNTEAFF.

This clonotype was seen at least ten times. The genes are TRBV20-1 and TRBJ1-2; D possibly corresponds to TRBD1 (6 bases). The V end was cut by 5 bases, the J end by 3 bases, with 16 bases between. This CDR3 is built from 14 residues. The germline V gene has CDR1 DFQATT and CDR2 SNEGSKA (reference sequence). This CDR3 is CSASPPTGYYGYTF. CDR3 coding DNA: TGCAGTGCTTCCCCTCCGACAGGTTACTATGGCTACACCTTC.

This sequence joins TRBV19 and TRBJ2-5; D gene unclear. The CDR3 is 14 residues long. Trimming took 9 bases from V and 1 from J, leaving 15 bases between them. The germline V gene has CDR1 LNHDA and CDR2 SQIVND (reference sequence). In DNA, the CDR3 is TGTGCCAGCAACCCTGATACGTCCCAAGAGACCCAGTACTTC. This encodes CASNPDTSQETQYF.

This chain links TRBV2 with TRBJ1-5, with D possibly being TRBD1 (5 bases). V lost 3 bases, J lost 3 bases, and 9 bases lay in between. CDR3 length: 14 amino acids. Looked up from germline, CDR1 is SNHLY and CDR2 is FYNNEI. The CDR3 bases are TGTGCCAGCAGTGAGACAGCTTCCAATCAGCCCCAGCATTTT. Translated, it gives CASSETASNQPQHF.

The CDR3 loop reads CAISYDRGAQETQYF. The CDR3 DNA sequence: TGTGCCATCAGTTACGACCGTGGGGCCCAAGAGACCCAGTACTTC. The rearrangement joins TRBV10-3 to TRBJ2-5; TRBD1 is a possible D gene (5 bases). This CDR3 region has 15 residues. CDR1 ENHRY and CDR2 SYGVKD come from the germline V gene. Deletions cut 5 bases from V and 1 base from J, with 14 bases between.